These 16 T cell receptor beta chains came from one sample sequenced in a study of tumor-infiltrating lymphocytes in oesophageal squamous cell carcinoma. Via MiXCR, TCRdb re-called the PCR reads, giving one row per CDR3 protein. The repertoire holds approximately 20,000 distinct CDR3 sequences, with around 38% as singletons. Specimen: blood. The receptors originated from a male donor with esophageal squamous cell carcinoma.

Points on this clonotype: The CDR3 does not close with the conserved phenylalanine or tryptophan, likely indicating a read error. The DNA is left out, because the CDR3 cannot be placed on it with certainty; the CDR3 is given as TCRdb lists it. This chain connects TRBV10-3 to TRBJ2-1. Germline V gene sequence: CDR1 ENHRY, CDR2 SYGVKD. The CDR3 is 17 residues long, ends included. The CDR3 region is CAISESGEINYGYTFGS.

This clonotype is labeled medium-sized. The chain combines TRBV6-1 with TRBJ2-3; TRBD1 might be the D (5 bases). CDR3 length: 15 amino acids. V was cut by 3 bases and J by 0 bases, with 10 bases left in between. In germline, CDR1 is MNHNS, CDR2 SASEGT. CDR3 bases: TGTGCCAGCAGTGACAGGGCCTTGAGCACAGATACGCAGTATTTT. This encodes CASSDRALSTDTQYF.

The DNA for the CDR3 is TGTGCCAGCAGCTTGCAACTTACCGGGGAGCTGTTTTTT. Amino acids: CASSLQLTGELFF. V and J are TRBV7-2 and TRBJ2-2; D not resolved. Looked up from germline, CDR1 is SGHTA and CDR2 is FQGNSA. The CDR3 contains 13 residues. Trimming stripped 3 bases from V and 5 bases from J, with 7 bases between.

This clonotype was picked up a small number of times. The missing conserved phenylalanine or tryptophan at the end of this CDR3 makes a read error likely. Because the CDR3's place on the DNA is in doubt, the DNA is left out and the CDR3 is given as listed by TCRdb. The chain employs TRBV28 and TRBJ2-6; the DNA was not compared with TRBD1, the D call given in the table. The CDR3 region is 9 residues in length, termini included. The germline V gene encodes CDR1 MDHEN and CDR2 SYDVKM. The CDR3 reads CASSPMGWT.

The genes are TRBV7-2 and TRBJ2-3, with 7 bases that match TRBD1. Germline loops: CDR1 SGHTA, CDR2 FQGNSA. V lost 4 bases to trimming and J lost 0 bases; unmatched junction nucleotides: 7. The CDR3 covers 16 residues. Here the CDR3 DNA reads TGTGCCAGCAGCTCCCAGGGGGTGAAAAGCACAGATACGCAGTATTTT. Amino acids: CASSSQGVKSTDTQYF.

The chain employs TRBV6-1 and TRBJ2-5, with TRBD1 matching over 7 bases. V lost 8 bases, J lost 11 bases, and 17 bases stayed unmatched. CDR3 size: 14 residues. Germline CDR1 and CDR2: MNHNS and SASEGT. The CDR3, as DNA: TGTGCCAGCGATGGCAGGGGGAACTACAATGAGCAGTACTTC. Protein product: CASDGRGNYNEQYF.

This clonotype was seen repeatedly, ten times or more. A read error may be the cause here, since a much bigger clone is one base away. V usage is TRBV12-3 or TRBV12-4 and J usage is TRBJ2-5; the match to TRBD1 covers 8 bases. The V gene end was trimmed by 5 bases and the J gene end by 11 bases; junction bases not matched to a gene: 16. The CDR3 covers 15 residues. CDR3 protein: CASSPRQGSYNEQYF. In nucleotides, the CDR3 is TGTGCCAGCAGTCCTCGACAGGGGTCCTACAATGAGCAGTACTTC.

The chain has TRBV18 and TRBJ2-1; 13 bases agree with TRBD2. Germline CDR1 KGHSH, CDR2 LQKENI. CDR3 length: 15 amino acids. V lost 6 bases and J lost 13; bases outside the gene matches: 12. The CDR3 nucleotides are TGTGCCAGCTCGCGGACTAGCGGGGGCCGGGAGACCCAGTTCTTC. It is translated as CASSRTSGGRETQFF.

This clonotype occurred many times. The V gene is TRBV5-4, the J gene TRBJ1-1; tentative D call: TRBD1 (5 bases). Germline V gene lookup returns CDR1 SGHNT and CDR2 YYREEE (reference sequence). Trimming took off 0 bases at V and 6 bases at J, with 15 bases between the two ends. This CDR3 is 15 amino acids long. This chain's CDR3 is CASSLGQSGNPEAFF. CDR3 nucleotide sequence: TGTGCCAGCAGCTTGGGACAGTCGGGGAATCCTGAAGCTTTCTTT.

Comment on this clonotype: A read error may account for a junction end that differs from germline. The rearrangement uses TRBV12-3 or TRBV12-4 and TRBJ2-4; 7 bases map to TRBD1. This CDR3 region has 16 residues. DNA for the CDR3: TGTGCCAGCAGTTTAGCCCAGGGGGTCTATAATTCACCCCTCCACTTC. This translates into CASSLAQGVYNSPLHF.

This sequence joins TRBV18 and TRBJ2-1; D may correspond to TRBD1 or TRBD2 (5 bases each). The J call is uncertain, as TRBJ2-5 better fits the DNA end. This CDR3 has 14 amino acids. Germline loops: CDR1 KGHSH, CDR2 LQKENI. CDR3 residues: CASSPVGTEETQYF. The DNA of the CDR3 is TGTGCCAGCTCACCGGTTGGGACGGAAGAGACCCAGTACTTC.

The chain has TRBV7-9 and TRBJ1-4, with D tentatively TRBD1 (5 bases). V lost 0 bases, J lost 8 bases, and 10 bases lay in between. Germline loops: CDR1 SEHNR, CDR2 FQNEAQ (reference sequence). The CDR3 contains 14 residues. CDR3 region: CASSLAEGREKLFF. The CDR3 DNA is TGTGCCAGCAGCTTAGCGGAGGGGAGAGAAAAACTGTTTTTT.

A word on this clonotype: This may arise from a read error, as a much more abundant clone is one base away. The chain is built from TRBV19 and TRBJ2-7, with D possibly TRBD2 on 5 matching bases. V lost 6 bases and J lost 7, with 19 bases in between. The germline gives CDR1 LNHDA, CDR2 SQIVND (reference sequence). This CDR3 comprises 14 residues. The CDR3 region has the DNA TGTGCCAGTAGCGTAGCGCCTTCCTACAATGAGCAGTACTTC. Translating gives CASSVAPSYNEQYF.

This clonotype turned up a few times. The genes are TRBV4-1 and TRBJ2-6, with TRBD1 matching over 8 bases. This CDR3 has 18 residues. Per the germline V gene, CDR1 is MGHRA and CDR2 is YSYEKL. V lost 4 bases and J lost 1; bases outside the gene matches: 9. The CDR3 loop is CASSLQPGQVSGANVLTF. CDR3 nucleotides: TGCGCCAGCAGCCTACAACCGGGACAGGTATCTGGGGCCAACGTCCTGACTTTC.

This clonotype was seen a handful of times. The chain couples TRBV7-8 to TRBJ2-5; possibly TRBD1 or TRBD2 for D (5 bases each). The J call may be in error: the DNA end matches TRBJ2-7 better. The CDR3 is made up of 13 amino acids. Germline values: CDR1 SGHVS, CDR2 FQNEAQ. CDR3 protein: CASRSGTHYEQYF. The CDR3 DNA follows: TGTGCCAGCAGGTCCGGGACCCACTACGAGCAGTACTTC.

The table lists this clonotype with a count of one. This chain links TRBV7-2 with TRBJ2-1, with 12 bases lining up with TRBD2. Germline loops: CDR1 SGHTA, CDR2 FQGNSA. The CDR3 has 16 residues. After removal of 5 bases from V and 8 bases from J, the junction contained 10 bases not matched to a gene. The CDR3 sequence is CASSPKTSGSFHEQFF. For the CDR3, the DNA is TGTGCCAGCAGCCCCAAGACTAGCGGGAGCTTCCATGAGCAGTTCTTC.